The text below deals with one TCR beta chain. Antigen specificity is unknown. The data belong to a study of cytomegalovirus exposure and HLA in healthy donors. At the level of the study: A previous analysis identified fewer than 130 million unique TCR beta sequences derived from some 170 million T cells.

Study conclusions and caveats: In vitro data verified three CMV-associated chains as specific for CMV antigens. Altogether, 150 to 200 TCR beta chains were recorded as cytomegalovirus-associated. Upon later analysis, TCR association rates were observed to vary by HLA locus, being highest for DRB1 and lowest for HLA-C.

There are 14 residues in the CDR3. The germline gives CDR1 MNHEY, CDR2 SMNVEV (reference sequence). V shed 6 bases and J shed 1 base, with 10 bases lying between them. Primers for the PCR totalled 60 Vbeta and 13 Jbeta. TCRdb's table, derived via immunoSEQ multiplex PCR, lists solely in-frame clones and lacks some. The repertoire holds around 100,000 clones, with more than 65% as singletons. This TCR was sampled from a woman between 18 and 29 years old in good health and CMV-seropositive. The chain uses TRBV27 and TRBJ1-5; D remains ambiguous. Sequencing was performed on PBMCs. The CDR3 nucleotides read TGTGCCAGCAGCCCCGGGTGGAGCAATCAGCCCCAGCATTTT. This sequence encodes CASSPGWSNQPQHF.